This entry concerns a single TCR beta chain. The antigen is unknown. This record belongs to a study of long-term antiretroviral therapy in people with HIV. Study-level findings and limits: Among HIV repertoires, CDR3 length ranges were narrower than those of controls. Sampling of blood ran from about 2004 to 2018, and older ART regimens were possibly in use. Post-ART samples showed increased diversity that remained below transplant donor control levels. Repertoire composition at all time points was dominated by clones that had expanded before ART.

Running of the v3.0 immunoSEQ assay took place at survey level. Assay: immunoSEQ multiplex PCR; the TCRdb copy retains only in-frame clones and omits some. This table has under 30,000 clones, over 80% appearing once. CDR1 SQVTM and CDR2 ANQGSEA come from the germline V gene. The CDR3 extends over 10 amino acids. The V gene lost 7 bases and the J gene lost 4 bases, with 7 bases spanning the gap. This chain connects TRBV29-1 to TRBJ2-5; D gene ambiguous. Sequenced here: unsorted PBMCs, sampled 1.8 years before starting antiretroviral therapy. The sequence was obtained from a man between 45 and 60 years old with HIV. The CDR3 region has the DNA TGCAGCGCTCTTGGAGAGACCCAGTACTTC. It specifies CSALGETQYF.